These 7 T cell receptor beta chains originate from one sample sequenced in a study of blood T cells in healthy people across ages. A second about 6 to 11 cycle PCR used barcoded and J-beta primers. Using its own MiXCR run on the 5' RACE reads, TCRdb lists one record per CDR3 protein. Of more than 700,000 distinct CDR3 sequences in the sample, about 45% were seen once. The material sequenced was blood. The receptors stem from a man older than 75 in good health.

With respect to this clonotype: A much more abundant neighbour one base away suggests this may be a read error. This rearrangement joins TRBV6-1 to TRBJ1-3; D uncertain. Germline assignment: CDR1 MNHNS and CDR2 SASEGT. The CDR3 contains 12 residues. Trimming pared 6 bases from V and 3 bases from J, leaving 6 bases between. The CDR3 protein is CASSSNGNTIYF. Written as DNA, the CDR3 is TGTGCCAGCAGCTCGAATGGAAACACCATATATTTT.

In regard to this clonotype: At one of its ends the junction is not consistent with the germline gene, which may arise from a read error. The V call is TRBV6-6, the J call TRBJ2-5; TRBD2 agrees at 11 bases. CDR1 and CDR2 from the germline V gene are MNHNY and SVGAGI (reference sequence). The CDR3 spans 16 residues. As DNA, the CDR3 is TGTGCCGGCAGTTACCGTACTAGCGGGGGCCAAGAGACCCAGTACTTC. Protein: CAGSYRTSGGQETQYF.

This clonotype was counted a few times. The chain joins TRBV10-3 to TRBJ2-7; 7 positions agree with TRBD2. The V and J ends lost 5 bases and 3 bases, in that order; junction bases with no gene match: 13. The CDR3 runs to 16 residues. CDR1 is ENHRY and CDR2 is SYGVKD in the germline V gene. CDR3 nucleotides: TGTGCCATCAGTCAAACTAACGCCGGGACTAACTACGAGCAGTACTTC. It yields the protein CAISQTNAGTNYEQYF.

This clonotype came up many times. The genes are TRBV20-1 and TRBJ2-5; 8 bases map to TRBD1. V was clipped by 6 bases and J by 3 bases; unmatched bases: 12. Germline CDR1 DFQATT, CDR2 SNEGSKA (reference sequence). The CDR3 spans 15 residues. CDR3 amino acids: CSAINRQGRKETQYF. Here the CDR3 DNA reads TGCAGTGCGATCAATAGACAGGGGAGGAAAGAGACCCAGTACTTC.

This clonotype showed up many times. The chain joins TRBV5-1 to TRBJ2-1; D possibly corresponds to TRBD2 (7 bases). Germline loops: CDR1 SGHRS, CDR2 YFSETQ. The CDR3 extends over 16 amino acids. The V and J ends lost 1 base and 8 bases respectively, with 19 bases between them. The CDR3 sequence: CASSLRGVQGGDEQFF. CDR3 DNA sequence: TGCGCCAGCAGCTTGCGGGGGGTACAGGGCGGCGATGAGCAGTTCTTC.

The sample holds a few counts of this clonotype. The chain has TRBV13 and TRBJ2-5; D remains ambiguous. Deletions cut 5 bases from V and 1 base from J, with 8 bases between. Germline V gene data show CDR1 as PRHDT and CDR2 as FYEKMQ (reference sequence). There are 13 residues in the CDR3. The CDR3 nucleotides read TGTGCCAGCAGCCAACAACTCCAAGAGACCCAGTACTTC. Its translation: CASSQQLQETQYF.

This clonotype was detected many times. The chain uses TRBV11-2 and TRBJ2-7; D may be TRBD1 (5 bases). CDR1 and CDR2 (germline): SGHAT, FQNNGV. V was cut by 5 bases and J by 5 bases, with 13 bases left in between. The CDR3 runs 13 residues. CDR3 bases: TGTGCCAGCAGCCCGACAGTTTTTGACGAGCAGTACTTC. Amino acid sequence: CASSPTVFDEQYF.